The 30 T cell receptor beta chains below all came from one sample that was sequenced in a study of T cell responses to AZD1222 COVID-19 vaccine. Produced via immunoSEQ multiplex PCR; TCRdb's table is partial and in-frame only. The sample yields 100,000 to 150,000 clones, 88% seen once. The specimen comprised peripheral blood, sampled on day 0 of AZD1222 vaccination. These receptors originate from an adult in good health.

CDR3 amino acids: CASSLTGAGENTEAFF. The CDR3 DNA reads as TGTGCCAGCAGCTTAACAGGGGCGGGAGAAAACACTGAAGCTTTCTTT. The gene calls are TRBV7-9 and TRBJ1-1, with TRBD1 matching 7 bases. The CDR3 is made up of 16 amino acids. Germline V gives CDR1 SEHNR, CDR2 FQNEAQ (reference sequence). V shed 2 bases and J 2 bases; nucleotides not matched to a gene: 8.

This clone was recorded at least ten times. The genes are TRBV5-1 and TRBJ1-4; D remains unclear. CDR1 and CDR2 from the germline V gene are SGHRS and YFSETQ. This CDR3 contains 15 residues. Trimming pared 0 bases from V and 3 bases from J, leaving 9 bases between. CDR3 in amino acids: CASSLATSPNEKLFF. The CDR3 DNA sequence: TGCGCCAGCAGCTTGGCGACCTCGCCTAATGAAAAACTGTTTTTT.

The genes are TRBV9 and TRBJ2-3; no firm D call. The CDR3 is made up of 16 amino acids. Germline loops: CDR1 SGDLS, CDR2 YYNGEE. Trimming shortened V by 3 bases and J by 4 bases, and 18 bases separated the two germline ends. CDR3 in DNA: TGTGCCAGCAGCGCTTCCCGGGCCCCCGCAGCAGATACGCAGTATTTT. Its translation: CASSASRAPAADTQYF.

This clone appeared a single time. V usage is TRBV6-5 and J usage is TRBJ1-1; weak D call: TRBD1 (5 bases). The V gene lost 5 bases and the J gene lost 7 bases, with 8 bases spanning the gap. The CDR3 sequence is 11 residues long. The germline CDR1 and CDR2 sequences are MNHEY and SVGAGI. The CDR3 loop is CASSRGNEAFF. CDR3 bases: TGTGCCAGCAGTAGGGGTAATGAAGCTTTCTTT.

This clone was seen only a few times. V and J are TRBV5-4 and TRBJ1-4; TRBD1 is a possible D gene (5 bases). This CDR3 has 14 amino acids. Germline loops: CDR1 SGHNT, CDR2 YYREEE (reference sequence). Between the trimmed V and J ends, which lost 4 bases and 8 bases, there was a span of 15 bases. CDR3 DNA sequence: TGTGCCAGCAGCATGCAGGGAGCCAACGAAAAACTGTTTTTT. It specifies CASSMQGANEKLFF.

The chain has TRBV15 and TRBJ1-5, with D hard to call. The V gene's germline CDR1 is LNHNV and CDR2 YYDKDF (reference sequence). The CDR3 sequence is 13 residues long. V lost 8 bases and J 2 bases, leaving 10 bases between the germline ends. The CDR3 spells CATRESGNQPQHF. In nucleotides, the CDR3 is TGTGCCACCCGGGAATCGGGCAATCAGCCCCAGCATTTT.

The chain carries TRBV2 and TRBJ2-1; D may be TRBD2 (7 bases). The CDR3 is made up of 15 amino acids. Germline lookup yields CDR1 SNHLY and CDR2 FYNNEI. V was pared by 7 bases and J by 5 bases, with 18 bases between. The CDR3 is CASTPRGAGHNEQFF. Written as DNA, the CDR3 is TGTGCCAGCACACCCCGGGGGGCCGGTCACAATGAGCAGTTCTTC.

The genes are TRBV19 and TRBJ2-1; the D call may be TRBD1 or TRBD2 (6 bases each). There are 16 residues in the CDR3. Trimming removed 3 bases from V and 6 bases from J, with 18 bases in between. CDR1 is LNHDA, CDR2 SQIVND, per germline (reference sequence). The CDR3 DNA reads TGTGCCAGTAGTATTATCGGGGGCGCGGGTGGCAATGAGCAGTTCTTC. Amino acid sequence: CASSIIGGAGGNEQFF.

The rearrangement uses TRBV7-2 and TRBJ1-2; 8 bases match TRBD1. J was trimmed by 1 base and V by 1 base; bases with no gene match: 8. Per the germline V gene, CDR1 is SGHTA and CDR2 is FQGNSA. The CDR3 loop spans 17 amino acids. The CDR3 DNA reads as TGTGCCAGCAGCTTAGGTGGGACAGGTCTTTTTAACTATGGCTACACCTTC. Protein sequence: CASSLGGTGLFNYGYTF. Together with reference TRBV7-2 and TRBJ1-2, the CDR3 gives the full variable domain: GAGVSQSPSNKVTEKGKDVELRCDPISGHTALYWYRQSLGQGLEFLIYFQGNSAPDKSGLPSDRFSAERTGGSVSTLTIQRTQQEDSAVYLCASSLGGTGLFNYGYTFGSGTRLTVV.

This chain links TRBV7-2 with TRBJ2-3; D may be TRBD1 (6 bases). V dropped 3 bases and J dropped 4 bases, with 11 bases sitting between them. The CDR3 length is 14 residues. Germline-derived CDR1 and CDR2 are SGHTA and FQGNSA. CDR3 sequence reads: CASSFWGQADTQYF. CDR3 sequence (DNA): TGTGCCAGCAGCTTTTGGGGGCAGGCAGATACGCAGTATTTT.

The chain has TRBV11-2 and TRBJ2-2; D is undetermined. V was clipped by 6 bases and J by 6 bases, with 14 bases between them. In germline, CDR1 is SGHAT, CDR2 FQNNGV. This CDR3 is built from 14 residues. The CDR3 here is CASSGLKGPGELFF. In nucleotides, the CDR3 is TGTGCCAGCAGTGGGCTAAAGGGCCCCGGGGAGCTGTTTTTT.

The chain uses TRBV6-2 or TRBV6-3 and TRBJ1-4; maybe TRBD1 (5 bases). Deletions cut 0 bases from V and 4 bases from J, with 18 bases between. The germline gives CDR1 MNHEY, CDR2 SVGEGT. The CDR3 consists of 18 residues. The CDR3 spells CASSYSVDGGGDNEKLFF. The CDR3 DNA reads TGTGCCAGCAGTTACTCGGTCGACGGGGGAGGAGATAATGAAAAACTGTTTTTT.

This chain uses TRBV27 with TRBJ2-7; the D gene is possibly TRBD1 (6 bases). Germline CDR1 MNHEY, CDR2 SMNVEV (reference sequence). V dropped 2 bases and J dropped 1 base, with 12 bases sitting between them. This CDR3 is 15 amino acids long. CDR3 nucleotide sequence: TGTGCCAGCAGTTTAAGGACAGCTCCTTCCTACGAGCAGTACTTC. Amino acids: CASSLRTAPSYEQYF.

The count of this clone is one. The CDR3 coding sequence is TGTGCCAGCAGCTCGACCCCGGGAAATCAAGAGACCCAGTACTTC. Its protein is CASSSTPGNQETQYF. V is TRBV11-2 and J is TRBJ2-5; tentatively, D is TRBD2 (5 bases). This CDR3 has 15 residues. Germline values: CDR1 SGHAT, CDR2 FQNNGV. Trimming cost V 4 bases and J 2 bases, with 14 bases left between them. Variable domain in full (rest from reference TRBV11-2 and TRBJ2-5): EAGVAQSPRYKIIEKRQSVAFWCNPISGHATLYWYQQILGQGPKLLIQFQNNGVVDDSQLPKDRFSAERLKGVDSTLKIQPAKLEDSAVYLCASSSTPGNQETQYFGPGTRLLVL.

V usage is TRBV19 and J usage is TRBJ1-5; D possibly corresponds to TRBD1 (5 bases). The CDR3 totals 15 residues. Per germline, CDR1 LNHDA and CDR2 SQIVND (reference sequence). With 3 bases removed from V and 1 base from J, the gap between germline ends came to 10 bases. CDR3 bases: TGTGCCAGTAGTATTGTGGGGCTGAGCAATCAGCCCCAGCATTTT. This codes for CASSIVGLSNQPQHF.

The chain employs TRBV9 and TRBJ1-3; D may be TRBD1 (5 bases). CDR1 and CDR2 (germline): SGDLS, YYNGEE. The CDR3 extends over 15 amino acids. The V gene lost 0 bases and the J gene lost 3 bases, with 10 bases spanning the gap. CDR3 in DNA: TGTGCCAGCAGCGTAGAAAGGGGAAGTGGAAACACCATATATTTT. It is translated as CASSVERGSGNTIYF.

V gene TRBV2 combines with J gene TRBJ2-5, with TRBD2 matching 8 bases. This CDR3 region has 15 residues. The germline CDR1 and CDR2 sequences are SNHLY and FYNNEI. The V gene end was trimmed by 5 bases and the J gene end by 5 bases; junction bases not matched to a gene: 10. The CDR3 here is CASSLTSAYRETQYF. Here the CDR3 DNA reads TGTGCCAGCAGTTTGACTAGCGCCTACAGGGAGACCCAGTACTTC.

The chain is built from TRBV4-1 and TRBJ1-5, with D unresolved. Germline V gene data show CDR1 as MGHRA and CDR2 as YSYEKL. This CDR3 contains 16 residues. V lost 0 bases and J 4 bases, leaving 13 bases between the germline ends. The CDR3 protein is CASSQDTRQVNQPQHF. CDR3 DNA: TGCGCCAGCAGCCAAGATACGAGGCAGGTGAATCAGCCCCAGCATTTT.

This chain joins TRBV9 and TRBJ2-7; 12 nucleotides align to TRBD2. This CDR3 is built from 16 residues. Trimming at V came to 4 bases and at J to 5 bases, leaving 10 bases not matched to a gene. Germline V gene sequence: CDR1 SGDLS, CDR2 YYNGEE. DNA of the CDR3: TGTGCCAGCAGCTCCGCTAGCGGGGGGGCCTCAAACGAGCAGTACTTC. Its translation is CASSSASGGASNEQYF.

The gene calls are TRBV5-1 and TRBJ1-4; 9 bases are shared with TRBD1. The CDR3 has 13 amino acids. Looked up from germline, CDR1 is SGHRS and CDR2 is YFSETQ. V lost 4 bases, J lost 11 bases, and 6 bases stayed unmatched. The CDR3 DNA reads TGCGCCAGCAGCCAACAGGGGGCGGAGAAACTGTTTTTT. Translation: CASSQQGAEKLFF.

The chain links TRBV12-3 or TRBV12-4 to TRBJ1-2, with TRBD1 matching 10 bases. The CDR3 covers 12 residues. V shed 8 bases and J 13 bases; nucleotides not matched to a gene: 10. The CDR3 nucleotides read TGTGCCAGCCTGGGGGACAGGGGTTCCTGCACCTTC. Translated: CASLGDRGSCTF.

The rearrangement links TRBV2 to TRBJ1-5; D is unresolved. V gave up 6 bases and J gave up 4 bases, with 16 bases separating them. Germline CDR1 is SNHLY and CDR2 is FYNNEI. The CDR3 has 15 amino acids. The DNA for the CDR3 is TGTGCCAGCAGCGGGGATAGCTGGAGGAATCAGCCCCAGCATTTT. Protein: CASSGDSWRNQPQHF.

V and J are TRBV7-9 and TRBJ1-5, with D hard to call. CDR3 length equals 15 residues. The ends were cut back, 2 bases at V and 3 bases at J, with 11 bases in the middle. Germline CDR1 reads SEHNR; CDR2 reads FQNEAQ (reference sequence). DNA of the CDR3: TGTGCCAGCAGCTTATCATCCTTACCCAATCAGCCCCAGCATTTT. As protein: CASSLSSLPNQPQHF.

This sequence joins TRBV4-2 and TRBJ2-2; D is possibly TRBD1 or TRBD2 (5 bases each). The CDR3 contains 14 residues. V was clipped by 5 bases and J by 3 bases, with 10 bases between them. Looked up from germline, CDR1 is LGHNA and CDR2 is YNFKEQ. The CDR3 region has the DNA TGTGCCAGCAGCTTGGGACGGGACACCGGGGAGCTGTTTTTT. It specifies CASSLGRDTGELFF.

This clone has only one observation. The CDR3 region has the DNA TGTGCCAGCATCCTCGGACGGAACACTGAAGCTTTCTTT. It encodes CASILGRNTEAFF. The chain couples TRBV13 to TRBJ1-1; D is unclear. CDR3 length: 13 residues. CDR1 and CDR2 (germline): PRHDT, FYEKMQ (reference sequence). Trimming shortened V by 7 bases and J by 1 base, and 10 bases separated the two germline ends.

The gene calls are TRBV9 and TRBJ1-3, with unresolved D. Germline CDR1 reads SGDLS; CDR2 reads YYNGEE. V gave up 1 base and J gave up 0 bases, with 11 bases separating them. CDR3 length: 16 residues. CDR3 coding DNA: TGTGCCAGCAGCGTATCGGCAGGACTCTCTGGAAACACCATATATTTT. As protein: CASSVSAGLSGNTIYF.

The chain joins TRBV28 to TRBJ2-1; 8 nucleotides align to TRBD2. V gave up 3 bases and J gave up 4 bases; unmatched junction bases: 11. This CDR3 spans 17 amino acids. Germline loops: CDR1 MDHEN, CDR2 SYDVKM. This CDR3 reads CASSFDSGRTRYNEQFF. The CDR3 DNA reads as TGTGCCAGCAGTTTCGACAGCGGGAGAACGAGGTACAATGAGCAGTTCTTC.

The chain has TRBV7-2 and TRBJ1-2; D gene unclear. Germline lookup yields CDR1 SGHTA and CDR2 FQGNSA. Trimming took 2 bases from V and 4 from J, leaving 11 bases between them. The CDR3 loop spans 14 amino acids. DNA for the CDR3: TGTGCCAGCAGCTTAAACCCGACGGGCTATGGCTACACCTTC. It yields the protein CASSLNPTGYGYTF.

This sequence joins TRBV29-1 and TRBJ1-1; the D gene is possibly TRBD1 (6 bases). In germline, CDR1 is SQVTM, CDR2 ANQGSEA. This CDR3 comprises 13 residues. V gave up 5 bases and J gave up 0 bases, with 10 bases separating them. The CDR3 sequence: CSVNRDLNTEAFF. The CDR3 DNA reads TGCAGCGTTAACAGGGATCTGAACACTGAAGCTTTCTTT. Full variable domain (outside the CDR3, taken from reference TRBV29-1 and TRBJ1-1): SAVISQKPSRDICQRGTSLTIQCQVDSQVTMMFWYRQQPGQSLTLIATANQGSEATYESGFVIDKFPISRPNLTFSTLTVSNMSPEDSSIYLCSVNRDLNTEAFFGQGTRLTVV.

The chain recombines TRBV21-1 with TRBJ1-4. TRBV21-1 is a listed pseudogene. The CDR3 is 11 residues long. CDR3 nucleotides: TGTGCCAGTAGAACTAATGAAAAACTGTTTTTT. It specifies CASRTNEKLFF.